This T cell receptor (beta chain) comes out of a study of breast tumors, draining lymph nodes, adjacent tissues. Study-wide results and limits: That most tumor T cells come from lymph nodes remained unproven. Compared with lymph nodes, tumors were less diverse; compared with nontumor tissue, more.

The length of the CDR3 is 17 residues. Germline lookup yields CDR1 LNHDA and CDR2 SQIVND (reference sequence). The ends lost 5 bases at V and 5 bases at J; junction bases unmatched: 17. TCRdb reprocessed the multiplex PCR reads with MiXCR, giving one entry per CDR3 protein. This sample has over 150,000 distinct CDR3 sequences, with about 30% found just once. Samples came from axillary lymph nodes draining the breast cancer. About this clonotype: Its antigen is undetermined. This may stem from a read error, because a much larger clone lies one nucleotide away.

Sequencing was carried out using axillary lymph node tissue. This chain links TRBV19 with TRBJ2-7, with TRBD1 identical over 8 bases. The clonotype originates from a female donor with breast cancer. Some clones in this sample may be carry-over from other donors' samples. In nucleotides, the CDR3 is TGTGCCAGTAGTCCCGGGGCAGGGGGCGTTCTTTTCCACGAGCAGTACTTC. Translating gives CASSPGAGGVLFHEQYF.